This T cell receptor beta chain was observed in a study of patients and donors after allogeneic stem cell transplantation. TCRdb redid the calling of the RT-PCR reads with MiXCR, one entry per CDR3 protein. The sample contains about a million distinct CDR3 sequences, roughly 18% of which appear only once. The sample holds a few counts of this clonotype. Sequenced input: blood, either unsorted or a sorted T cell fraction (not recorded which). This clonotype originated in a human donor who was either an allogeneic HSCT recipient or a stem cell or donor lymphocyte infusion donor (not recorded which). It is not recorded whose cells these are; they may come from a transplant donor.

CDR3 in DNA: TGTGCCAGCAGTACCTCTCGGGACGGCGAAGCTTTCTTT. It translates to CASSTSRDGEAFF. This chain links TRBV6-1 with TRBJ1-1; TRBD1 is a possible D gene (5 bases). Trimming took 5 bases from V and 8 from J, leaving 15 bases between them. This CDR3 contains 13 residues. The germline CDR1 and CDR2 sequences are MNHNS and SASEGT.